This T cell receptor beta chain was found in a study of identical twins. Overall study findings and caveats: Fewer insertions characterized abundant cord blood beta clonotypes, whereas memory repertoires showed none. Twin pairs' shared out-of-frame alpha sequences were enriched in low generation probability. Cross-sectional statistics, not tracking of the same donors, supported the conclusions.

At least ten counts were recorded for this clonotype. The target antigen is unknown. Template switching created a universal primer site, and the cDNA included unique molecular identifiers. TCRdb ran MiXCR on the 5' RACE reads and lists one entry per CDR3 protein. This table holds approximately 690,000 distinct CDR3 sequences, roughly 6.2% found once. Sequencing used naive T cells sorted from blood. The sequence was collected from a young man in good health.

CDR3 DNA: TGTGCCAGCAGTTACTCACAGACCTACGAGCAGTACTTC. It codes for CASSYSQTYEQYF. The chain links TRBV6-2 or TRBV6-3 to TRBJ2-7; D remains ambiguous. This CDR3 is built from 13 residues. With 0 bases removed from V and 2 bases from J, the gap between germline ends came to 5 bases. Germline CDR1 and CDR2: MNHEY and SVGEGT.